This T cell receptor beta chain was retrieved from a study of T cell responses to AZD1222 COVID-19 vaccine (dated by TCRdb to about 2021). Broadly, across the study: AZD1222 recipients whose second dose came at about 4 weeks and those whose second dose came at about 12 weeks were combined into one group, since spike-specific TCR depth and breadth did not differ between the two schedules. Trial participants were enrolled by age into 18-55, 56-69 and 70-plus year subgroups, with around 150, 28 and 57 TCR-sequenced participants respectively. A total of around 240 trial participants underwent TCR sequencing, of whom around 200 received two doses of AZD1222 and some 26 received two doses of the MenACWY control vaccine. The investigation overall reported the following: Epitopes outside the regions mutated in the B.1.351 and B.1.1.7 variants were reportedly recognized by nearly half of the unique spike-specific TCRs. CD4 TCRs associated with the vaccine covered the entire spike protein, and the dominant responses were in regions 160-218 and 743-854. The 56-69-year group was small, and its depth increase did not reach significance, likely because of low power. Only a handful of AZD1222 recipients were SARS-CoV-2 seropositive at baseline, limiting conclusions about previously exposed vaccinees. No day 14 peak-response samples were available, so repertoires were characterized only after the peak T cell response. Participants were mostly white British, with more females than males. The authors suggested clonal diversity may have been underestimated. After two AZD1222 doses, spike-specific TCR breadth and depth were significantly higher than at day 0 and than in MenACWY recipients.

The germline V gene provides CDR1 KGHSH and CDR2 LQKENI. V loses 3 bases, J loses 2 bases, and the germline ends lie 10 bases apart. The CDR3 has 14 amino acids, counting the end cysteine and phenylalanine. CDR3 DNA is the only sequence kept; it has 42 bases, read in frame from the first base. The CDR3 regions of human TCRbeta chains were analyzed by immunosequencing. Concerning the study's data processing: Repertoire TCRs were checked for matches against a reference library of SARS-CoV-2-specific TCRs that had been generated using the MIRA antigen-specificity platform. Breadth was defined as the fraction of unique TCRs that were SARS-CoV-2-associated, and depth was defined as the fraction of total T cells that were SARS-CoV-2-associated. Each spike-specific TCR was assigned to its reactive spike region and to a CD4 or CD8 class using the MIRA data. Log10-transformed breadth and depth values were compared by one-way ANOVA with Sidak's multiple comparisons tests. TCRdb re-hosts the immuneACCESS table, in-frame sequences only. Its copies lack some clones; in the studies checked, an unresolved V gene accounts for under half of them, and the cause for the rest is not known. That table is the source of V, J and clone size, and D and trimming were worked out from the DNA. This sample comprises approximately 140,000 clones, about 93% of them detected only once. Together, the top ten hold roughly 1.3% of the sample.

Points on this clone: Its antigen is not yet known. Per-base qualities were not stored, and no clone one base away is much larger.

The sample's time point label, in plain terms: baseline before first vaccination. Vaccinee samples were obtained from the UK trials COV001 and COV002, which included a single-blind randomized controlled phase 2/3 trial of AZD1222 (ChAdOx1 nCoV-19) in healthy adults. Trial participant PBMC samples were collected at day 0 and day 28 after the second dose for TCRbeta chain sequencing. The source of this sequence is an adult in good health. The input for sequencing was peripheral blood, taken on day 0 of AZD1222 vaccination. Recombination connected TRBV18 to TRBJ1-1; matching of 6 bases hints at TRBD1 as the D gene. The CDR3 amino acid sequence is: CASSPGGLNTEAFF. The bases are TGTGCCAGCTCACCGGGGGGGCTTAACACTGAAGCTTTCTTT.